The rows below give T cell receptor beta chains drawn from one sample of a study of OX40 agonist ivuxolimab in advanced cancers. Some clones are missing from TCRdb's copy, which holds only in-frame ones; the method was immunoSEQ multiplex PCR. The sample lists about 64,000 clones, about 87% occurring once. The material was CD4+ or CD8+ T cells sorted from blood, obtained in a trial of the OX40 agonist ivuxolimab. The origin of the receptors is an adult with an advanced solid tumor such as melanoma, head and neck, liver or kidney cancer. CDR3s include the opening cysteine and the closing phenylalanine or tryptophan. The order of the fields is V gene, J gene, clone size, D gene, CDR3 DNA, CDR3 protein. The D gene is left open where the match is weak. Some rows mark clone size as missing; the rest say once, few, many or name a class of expanded clone.

V: TRBV6-5
J: TRBJ2-7
size: -
D: -
DNA: TGTGCCAGCAGTTACTCGAGGACTGCATCCTACGAGCAGTACTTC
CDR3: CASSYSRTASYEQYF

V: TRBV7-3
J: TRBJ2-3
size: once
D: TRBD1
DNA: TGTGCCAGCAGTCAACCGGGACAGGGGGGCCCGGGAGACCCAGATACGCAGTATTTT
CDR3: CASSQPGQGGPGDPDTQYF

V: TRBV7-8
J: TRBJ2-1
size: -
D: TRBD2
DNA: TGTGCCAGCAGCTTATTGGCTAGCGGCTACAATGAGCAGTTCTTC
CDR3: CASSLLASGYNEQFF

V: TRBV19
J: TRBJ1-4
size: -
D: -
DNA: TGTGCCAGTACGGCAGGGAGAACTAATGAAAAACTGTTTTTT
CDR3: CASTAGRTNEKLFF

V: TRBV2
J: TRBJ2-5
size: -
D: TRBD1
DNA: TGTGCCAGCGGTGGACAGGTCGTAGGAGAGACCCAGTACTTC
CDR3: CASGGQVVGETQYF

V: TRBV5-5
J: TRBJ2-1
size: -
D: -
DNA: TGTGCCAGCAGTGCACAGAACTACAATGAGCAGTTCTTC
CDR3: CASSAQNYNEQFF

V: TRBV2
J: TRBJ2-3
size: -
D: -
DNA: TGTGCCAGCAGCTTCGACAGGCTGGTTCTGTCTGGTGATACGCAGTATTTT
CDR3: CASSFDRLVLSGDTQYF

V: TRBV28
J: TRBJ1-5
size: -
D: -
DNA: TGTGCCAGCAGTTTACCGGGCCGGGGCAATCAGCCCCAGCATTTT
CDR3: CASSLPGRGNQPQHF

V: TRBV23-1
J: TRBJ1-1
size: -
D: -
DNA: TGCGCCAGCAGTCAACCGTTCCGAGGAGGGAGAGCTTTCTTT
CDR3: CASSQPFRGGRAFF

V: TRBV4-3
J: TRBJ2-3
size: -
D: -
DNA: TGCGCCAGCAGCCAAGATTCGGGGATTACAGATACGCAGTATTTT
CDR3: CASSQDSGITDTQYF

V: TRBV9
J: TRBJ1-1
size: -
D: -
DNA: TGTGCCAGCAGCGTGGGAAGAAACACTGAAGCTTTCTTT
CDR3: CASSVGRNTEAFF

V: TRBV29-1
J: TRBJ2-3
size: -
D: -
DNA: TGCAGCGTCGCCCGTGAGACAGATACGCAGTATTTT
CDR3: CSVARETDTQYF

V: TRBV6-5
J: TRBJ2-7
size: -
D: -
DNA: TGTGCCAGCAGTTACTTCGGGGGAAGCTCCTACGAGCAGTACTTC
CDR3: CASSYFGGSSYEQYF

V: TRBV29-1
J: TRBJ2-1
size: -
D: TRBD2
DNA: TGCAGCGTTGAACCTCAGGGAGGGACGGAGCAGTTCTTC
CDR3: CSVEPQGGTEQFF

V: TRBV27
J: TRBJ2-6
size: -
D: TRBD1
DNA: TGTGCCAGCAGTCCGCGGGCCAGGGGGCGGGCCTCTGGGGCCAACGTCCTGACTTTC
CDR3: CASSPRARGRASGANVLTF

V: TRBV5-1
J: TRBJ2-3
size: -
D: TRBD2
DNA: TGCGCCAGCAGAAGGACTAGCGGGAGTTTAACAGATACGCAGTATTTT
CDR3: CASRRTSGSLTDTQYF

V: TRBV29-1
J: TRBJ2-3
size: -
D: -
DNA: TGCAGCGTTGGAGGGGACACAGATACGCAGTATTTT
CDR3: CSVGGDTDTQYF

V: TRBV29-1
J: TRBJ1-1
size: -
D: -
DNA: TGCAGCGTTCACTTTCCTACAGATAACACTGAAGCTTTCTTT
CDR3: CSVHFPTDNTEAFF

V: TRBV11-2
J: TRBJ2-6
size: -
D: -
DNA: TGTGCCAGCAGCCTTGGGGGGGCCAACGTCCTGACTTTC
CDR3: CASSLGGANVLTF

V: TRBV6-1
J: TRBJ2-5
size: -
D: -
DNA: TGTGCCAGCAGAGAAGAGAGTGGGCCGGAGACCCAGTACTTC
CDR3: CASREESGPETQYF

V: TRBV19
J: TRBJ2-5
size: -
D: -
DNA: TGTGCCAGACAGGGCGGGTCAGGGACCCAGTACTTC
CDR3: CARQGGSGTQYF

V: TRBV19
J: TRBJ2-5
size: -
D: -
DNA: TGTGCCAGTAGCCAACAGGGACCAGAGACCCAGTACTTC
CDR3: CASSQQGPETQYF

V: TRBV6-1
J: TRBJ1-2
size: -
D: -
DNA: TGTGCCAGCAGTGAAGCGCTTCTTTACACCTTC
CDR3: CASSEALLYTF

V: TRBV4-3
J: TRBJ2-2
size: -
D: -
DNA: TGCGCCAGCAGCCCGGGGAGCGGGCCCCCCGGGGAGCTGTTTTTT
CDR3: CASSPGSGPPGELFF

V: TRBV5-1
J: TRBJ2-7
size: -
D: -
DNA: TGCGCCAGCAGCCCCCCCGGGGCCTCCTACGAGCAGTACTTC
CDR3: CASSPPGASYEQYF

V: TRBV27
J: TRBJ2-1
size: -
D: -
DNA: TGTGCCAGCAGTTTATACCATGAGCAGTTCTTC
CDR3: CASSLYHEQFF

V: TRBV7-9
J: TRBJ1-1
size: -
D: -
DNA: TGTGCCAGCAGCCGTAAGGGCACTGAAGCTTTCTTT
CDR3: CASSRKGTEAFF

V: TRBV19
J: TRBJ2-7
size: -
D: TRBD1
DNA: TGTGCCAGTAGTATCAGGACAGGTGACGAGCAGTACTTC
CDR3: CASSIRTGDEQYF

V: TRBV30
J: TRBJ2-7
size: -
D: -
DNA: TGTGCCTGGAGTCAGGGGACGGTTTACGAGCAGTACTTC
CDR3: CAWSQGTVYEQYF

V: TRBV27
J: TRBJ2-7
size: -
D: -
DNA: TGTGCCAGCACTAATAGGGCAGGGGCCTACGAGCAGTACTTC
CDR3: CASTNRAGAYEQYF

V: TRBV30
J: TRBJ1-6
size: once
D: -
DNA: TGTGCCTGTGGTTCACCCCTCCACTTT
CDR3: CACGSPLHF

V: TRBV10-3
J: TRBJ1-2
size: -
D: TRBD1
DNA: TGTGCCATCAGTGTAGGACAGGGAGATGGCTACACCTTC
CDR3: CAISVGQGDGYTF

V: TRBV11-3
J: TRBJ2-3
size: -
D: -
DNA: TGTGCCAGCAGCTCTAGGCAGTTAGATACGCAGTATTTT
CDR3: CASSSRQLDTQYF

V: TRBV28
J: TRBJ1-1
size: -
D: TRBD1
DNA: TGTGCCAGCAGTTTGGGGGTGGGACAGGGGTTCACTGAAGCTTTCTTT
CDR3: CASSLGVGQGFTEAFF

V: TRBV27
J: TRBJ2-5
size: -
D: TRBD1
DNA: TGTGCCAGCAGAAGACGGACGGACAGGGGGCTCCAAGAGACCCAGTACTTC
CDR3: CASRRRTDRGLQETQYF

V: TRBV29-1
J: TRBJ2-7
size: -
D: TRBD2
DNA: TGCAGCGTTGAGGGGGGGGAGAAGGGTGAGCAGTACTTC
CDR3: CSVEGGEKGEQYF

V: TRBV4-2
J: TRBJ1-5
size: once
D: TRBD1
DNA: TGTGCCAGCAGCCAAGCGGGGACAGGAAATCAGCCCCAGCATTTT
CDR3: CASSQAGTGNQPQHF

V: TRBV30
J: TRBJ2-3
size: -
D: -
DNA: TGTGCCTGGAGTGCGTTAGCGTCGGGGACAGATACGCAGTATTTT
CDR3: CAWSALASGTDTQYF

V: TRBV18
J: TRBJ1-1
size: few
D: -
DNA: TGTGCCAGCTCTCGTGCTCGGGCGAACACTGAAGCTTTCTTT
CDR3: CASSRARANTEAFF

V: TRBV7-9
J: TRBJ1-1
size: few
D: TRBD1
DNA: TGTGCCAGCAGCTCCCAGGGGGATACTGAAGCTTTCTTT
CDR3: CASSSQGDTEAFF

V: TRBV28
J: TRBJ1-1
size: -
D: -
DNA: TGTGCCAGCAGGGGGCAGGGGAGCACTGAAGCTTTCTTT
CDR3: CASRGQGSTEAFF

V: TRBV18
J: TRBJ1-5
size: once
D: -
DNA: TGTGCCAGCTCACCGCCGGGCGGCAATCAGCCCCAGCATTTT
CDR3: CASSPPGGNQPQHF

V: TRBV11-2
J: TRBJ2-3
size: -
D: -
DNA: TGTGCCAGCAGCTTAGGGGGCACAGATACGCAGTATTTT
CDR3: CASSLGGTDTQYF

V: TRBV19
J: TRBJ2-2
size: -
D: -
DNA: TGTGCCAGTAGTATTGGAGCAGGAACGAACACCGGGGAGCTGTTTTTT
CDR3: CASSIGAGTNTGELFF

V: TRBV4-2
J: TRBJ2-2
size: -
D: TRBD2
DNA: TGTGCCAGCAGCCAAGCCGGGCTAGCGGGGTTCACCGGGGAGCTGTTTTTT
CDR3: CASSQAGLAGFTGELFF

V: TRBV5-1
J: TRBJ2-2
size: once
D: -
DNA: TGCGCCAGCAGCTTGGTGCGTCCCGGGGAGCTGTTTTTT
CDR3: CASSLVRPGELFF

V: TRBV4-3
J: TRBJ2-1
size: -
D: -
DNA: TGCGCCAGCAGCCAAGTTGCGGGCCAGCAGTTCTTC
CDR3: CASSQVAGQQFF